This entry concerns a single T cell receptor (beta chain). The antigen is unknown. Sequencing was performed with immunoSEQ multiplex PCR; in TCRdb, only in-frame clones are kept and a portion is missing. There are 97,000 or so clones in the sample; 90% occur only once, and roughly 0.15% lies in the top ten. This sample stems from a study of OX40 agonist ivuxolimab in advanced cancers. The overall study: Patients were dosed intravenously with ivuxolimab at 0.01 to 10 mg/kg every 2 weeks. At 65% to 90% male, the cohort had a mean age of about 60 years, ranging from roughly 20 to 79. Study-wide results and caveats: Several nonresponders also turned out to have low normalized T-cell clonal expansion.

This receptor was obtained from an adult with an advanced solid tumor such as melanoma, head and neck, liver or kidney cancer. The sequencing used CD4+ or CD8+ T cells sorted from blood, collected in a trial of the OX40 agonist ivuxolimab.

The CDR3 sequence is CASSRLLQETQYF. The CDR3 DNA reads TGTGCCAGCAGTCGACTTTTACAAGAGACCCAGTACTTC. The V gene is TRBV6-5, the J gene TRBJ2-5; D unclear. With 5 bases removed from V and 2 bases from J, the gap between germline ends came to 9 bases. This CDR3 has 13 residues. The V gene's germline CDR1 is MNHEY and CDR2 SVGAGI.